This entry lists 11 T cell receptor beta chains sequenced from one sample in a study of identical twins. MiXCR, applied by TCRdb to the 5' RACE reads, yields one record per CDR3 protein. The data show 450,000 or so distinct CDR3 sequences, more than 13% seen once. The same sample was also used in a study of yellow fever vaccine responses in identical twins.

Sequencing was done on a sample of CD4+ T cells sorted from blood. Receptors were obtained from a young woman in good health.

The chain combines TRBV7-2 with TRBJ2-5; D not resolved. The V end lost 7 bases, the J end lost 1 base, and 10 bases lay between the germline ends. Looked up from germline, CDR1 is SGHTA and CDR2 is FQGNSA. The CDR3 loop spans 13 amino acids. The CDR3: CASTRAVQETQYF. DNA of the CDR3: TGTGCCAGCACGAGAGCAGTCCAAGAGACCCAGTACTTC.

Of note for this clonotype: Germline and junction disagree at one end, which may indicate a read error. The rearrangement uses TRBV29-1 and TRBJ2-1; 7 bases are a match to TRBD2. The germline gives CDR1 SQVTM, CDR2 ANQGSEA. This CDR3 is 13 amino acids long. The chain's CDR3 is CSVVWGGVNEEFF. Here the CDR3 DNA reads TGCAGCGTTGTTTGGGGAGGGGTGAATGAGGAGTTCTTC.

The rearrangement joins TRBV6-5 to TRBJ1-2; possible D gene TRBD1, 6 bases. CDR1 and CDR2 (germline): MNHEY, SVGAGI. The CDR3 sequence is 17 residues long. Deletions cut 0 bases from V and 0 bases from J, with 14 bases between. The DNA of the CDR3 is TGTGCCAGCAGTTACTCGAAAAAAGGGGGGGCTAACTATGGCTACACCTTC. Its protein product is CASSYSKKGGANYGYTF.

This clonotype has more than one count but fewer than ten. The chain recombines TRBV12-3 or TRBV12-4 with TRBJ2-7, with 8 bases aligning to TRBD2. V lost 7 bases, J lost 1 base, and 6 bases stayed unmatched. There are 14 residues in the CDR3. CDR3 residues: CASIPGLGSYEQYF. CDR3 DNA sequence: TGTGCCAGCATCCCGGGACTAGGATCCTACGAGCAGTACTTC.

The chain carries TRBV7-9 and TRBJ2-3, with 13 bases fitting TRBD2. Germline values: CDR1 SEHNR, CDR2 FQNEAQ (reference sequence). V trimming: 5 bases; J trimming: 9 bases; junction bases outside the gene matches: 8. This CDR3 spans 15 amino acids. CDR3 residues: CASSSTSGGAQTQYF. Written as DNA, the CDR3 is TGTGCCAGCAGCAGTACTAGCGGGGGGGCCCAGACGCAGTATTTT.

This clonotype was counted between two and nine times. The chain employs TRBV6-1 and TRBJ2-7; D is perhaps TRBD2 (5 bases). Germline-derived CDR1 and CDR2 are MNHNS and SASEGT. This CDR3 contains 12 residues. The V end was cut by 2 bases, the J end by 3 bases, with 5 bases between. CDR3 sequence reads: CASSESGYEQYF. The CDR3 DNA reads as TGTGCCAGCAGTGAAAGCGGCTACGAGCAGTACTTC.

This clonotype was seen many times. This chain uses TRBV2 with TRBJ2-7, with D unclear. V was shortened by 2 bases and J by 6 bases, with 8 bases between the two germline ends. The CDR3 is made up of 12 amino acids. Germline V gene data show CDR1 as SNHLY and CDR2 as FYNNEI. CDR3 sequence: CASSEPIPEQYF. In DNA, the CDR3 is TGTGCCAGCAGTGAACCCATACCCGAGCAGTACTTC.

A few counts support this clonotype. The gene calls are TRBV20-1 and TRBJ2-7; no firm D call. V shed 6 bases and J shed 0 bases, with 21 bases lying between them. This CDR3 region has 16 residues. Germline CDR1 DFQATT, CDR2 SNEGSKA (reference sequence). The CDR3 reads CSAGLERFSSSYEQYF. In DNA, the CDR3 is TGCAGTGCCGGCCTGGAGCGTTTTTCGAGCTCCTACGAGCAGTACTTC.

CDR3: CASSRNRDTEKLFF. The CDR3 DNA sequence: TGTGCCAGCAGCCGAAACCGGGACACAGAAAAACTGTTTTTT. The chain is built from TRBV6-1 and TRBJ1-4; D might be TRBD1 (6 bases). Germline V gene lookup returns CDR1 MNHNS and CDR2 SASEGT. The CDR3 covers 14 residues. V was trimmed by 6 bases and J by 8 bases, leaving 16 bases between them.

Many counts were recorded for this clonotype. The genes are TRBV20-1 and TRBJ2-2, with 8 bases lining up with TRBD1. The V and J ends lost 6 bases and 6 bases, in that order; junction bases with no gene match: 9. CDR3 length equals 14 residues. The V gene's germline CDR1 is DFQATT and CDR2 SNEGSKA (reference sequence). CDR3 DNA: TGCAGTGCCTCATTCAACAGGGGGTCCGGGGAGCTGTTTTTT. The encoded protein is CSASFNRGSGELFF.

This clonotype was seen only a few times. The CDR3 nucleotides are TGTGCCACCAGCAGAGATCGACACTCCGGTGGGGATACGCAGTATTTT. Protein product: CATSRDRHSGGDTQYF. J is TRBJ2-3 and V is TRBV15; D is unclear. The V end lost 0 bases, the J end lost 6 bases, and 16 bases lay between the germline ends. CDR1 is LNHNV, CDR2 YYDKDF, per germline (reference sequence). The length of the CDR3 is 16 residues. The complete variable domain, with remaining parts taken from reference TRBV15 and TRBJ2-3, reads DAMVIQNPRYQVTQFGKPVTLSCSQTLNHNVMYWYQQKSSQAPKLLFHYYDKDFNNEADTPDNFQSRRPNTSFCFLDIRSPGLGDTAMYLCATSRDRHSGGDTQYFGPGTRLTVL.